These 13 T cell receptor beta chains share one sample of origin, sequenced in a study of cytomegalovirus exposure and HLA in healthy donors. The PCR employed 60 Vbeta primers together with 13 Jbeta primers. Sequencing used immunoSEQ multiplex PCR; TCRdb keeps in-frame clones, though not all of them. Here the sample spans 75,000 to 90,000 clones, 10% being singletons. The material sequenced was PBMCs. These receptors came from a man between 60 and 75 years old in good health and CMV-seropositive.

This clone was counted a few times. The chain carries TRBV27 and TRBJ2-1; perhaps TRBD2 as D (7 bases). CDR1 MNHEY and CDR2 SMNVEV come from the germline V gene (reference sequence). This CDR3 region has 17 residues. V lost 5 bases, J lost 4 bases, and 21 bases lay in between. CDR3 residues: CASSPLQGGGNYNEQFF. Here the CDR3 DNA reads TGTGCCAGCAGTCCTCTACAAGGGGGAGGGAATTACAATGAGCAGTTCTTC.

The J gene is TRBJ2-7, the V gene TRBV20-1, with TRBD1 identical over 7 bases. The V and J ends lost 7 bases and 6 bases, in that order; junction bases with no gene match: 6. The CDR3 sequence is 11 residues long. The germline CDR1 and CDR2 sequences are DFQATT and SNEGSKA (reference sequence). In DNA form, the CDR3 reads TGCAGTGGGAGACAGGGTGCCGAGCAGTACGTC. Translating it yields CSGRQGAEQYV.

This clone was recorded a few times. The gene calls are TRBV5-1 and TRBJ2-5; 10 bases map to TRBD1. V gave up 4 bases and J gave up 5 bases; unmatched junction bases: 8. Germline CDR1 and CDR2: SGHRS and YFSETQ. This CDR3 comprises 15 residues. The CDR3 DNA reads as TGCGCCAGCAGCGAAAGACAGGGGGCTGGTGAGACCCAGTACTTC. Amino acid sequence: CASSERQGAGETQYF. The full variable domain, completed using reference TRBV5-1 and TRBJ2-5, is KAGVTQTPRYLIKTRGQQVTLSCSPISGHRSVSWYQQTPGQGLQFLFEYFSETQRNKGNFPGRFSGRQFSNSRSEMNVSTLELGDSALYLCASSERQGAGETQYFGPGTRLLVL.

This clone was seen a few times. The chain couples TRBV28 to TRBJ1-5; D is unresolved. The V gene lost 4 bases and the J gene lost 4 bases, with 8 bases spanning the gap. This CDR3 is 13 amino acids long. Germline V gene sequence: CDR1 MDHEN, CDR2 SYDVKM. The CDR3 bases are TGTGCCAGCAGTTGGGCCCAGAATCAGCCCCAGCATTTT. Translated, it gives CASSWAQNQPQHF.

This chain links TRBV5-1 with TRBJ1-6; D ambiguous. Trimming left V 7 bases short and J 9 bases short, with 11 bases between. Germline CDR1 is SGHRS and CDR2 is YFSETQ. The CDR3 is 12 residues long. CDR3 residues: CASLRGFSPLHF. The CDR3 region has the DNA TGCGCCAGCCTAAGAGGGTTTTCACCCCTCCACTTT.

The chain recombines TRBV10-3 with TRBJ2-7, with D perhaps matching TRBD1 (6 bases). The closer fit of TRBJ2-1 to the DNA end suggests the J call may be wrong. There are 15 residues in the CDR3. The germline CDR1 and CDR2 sequences are ENHRY and SYGVKD. This CDR3 reads CAISEDRQAYNEQFF. DNA for the CDR3: TGTGCCATCAGTGAGGACAGACAGGCCTACAATGAGCAGTTCTTC.

The J gene is TRBJ1-1, the V gene TRBV7-8; D may be TRBD1 (5 bases). V was shortened by 0 bases and J by 4 bases, with 15 bases between the two germline ends. Germline V gene lookup returns CDR1 SGHVS and CDR2 FQNEAQ. The CDR3 is 16 residues long. CDR3 residues: CASSLALRGATTEAFF. As DNA, the CDR3 is TGTGCCAGCAGCTTAGCGCTCCGCGGGGCCACCACTGAAGCTTTCTTT.

This clone was seen many times. Here the CDR3 omits its conserved ending phenylalanine or tryptophan, so a read error is the likely source. V and J are TRBV6-1 and TRBJ2-2; D remains unclear. V was clipped by 8 bases and J by 8 bases, with 12 bases between them. Germline assignment: CDR1 MNHNS and CDR2 SASEGT. This CDR3 region has 12 residues. CDR3 amino acids: CASPTFTGELFL. The CDR3 coding sequence is TGTGCCAGCCCGACCTTCACAGGGGAGCTGTTTTTG.

The rearrangement joins TRBV7-2 to TRBJ1-2; 9 nucleotides match TRBD1. Germline CDR1 and CDR2: SGHTA and FQGNSA. Trimming cost V 4 bases and J 6 bases; bases outside gene matches: 3. There are 13 residues in the CDR3. CDR3 sequence reads: CASSYRGLNGYTF. For the CDR3, the DNA is TGTGCCAGCAGCTACAGGGGGCTTAATGGCTACACCTTC. The whole variable domain, remainder taken from reference TRBV7-2 and TRBJ1-2, is GAGVSQSPSNKVTEKGKDVELRCDPISGHTALYWYRQSLGQGLEFLIYFQGNSAPDKSGLPSDRFSAERTGGSVSTLTIQRTQQEDSAVYLCASSYRGLNGYTFGSGTRLTVV.

The chain is built from TRBV7-8 and TRBJ2-5; 7 bases fit TRBD1. V lost 4 bases, J lost 1 base, and 6 bases stayed unmatched. The CDR3 totals 15 residues. From germline, CDR1 is SGHVS and CDR2 FQNEAQ. The CDR3 DNA reads TGTGCCAGCAGCTCCAGGACAGGACCCCAAGAGACCCAGTACTTC. This codes for CASSSRTGPQETQYF.

V and J are TRBV7-9 and TRBJ2-3, with D possibly being TRBD2 (5 bases). This CDR3 is built from 14 residues. CDR1 and CDR2 (germline): SEHNR, FQNEAQ (reference sequence). Trimming stripped 4 bases from V and 3 bases from J, with 11 bases between. The CDR3: CASSSSRITDTQYF. As DNA, the CDR3 is TGTGCCAGCAGCTCTAGCCGTATTACAGATACGCAGTATTTT.

This clone came up a few times. This chain links TRBV6-5 with TRBJ1-2; D perhaps matches TRBD1 (5 bases). Per the germline V gene, CDR1 is MNHEY and CDR2 is SVGAGI. This CDR3 comprises 15 residues. V was pared by 2 bases and J by 5 bases, with 15 bases between. The CDR3: CASSYVFPGRYGYTF. In DNA, the CDR3 is TGTGCCAGCAGTTACGTCTTTCCAGGGAGGTATGGCTACACCTTC.

The chain is built from TRBV6-1 and TRBJ1-2; D may be TRBD1 (6 bases). Trimming took 6 bases from V and 7 from J, leaving 21 bases between them. The germline CDR1 and CDR2 sequences are MNHNS and SASEGT. This CDR3 region has 15 residues. The CDR3 DNA is TGTGCCAGCAGGCCCCTCCCCCAGGGGAAAGGTGGCTACACCTTC. It yields the protein CASRPLPQGKGGYTF.